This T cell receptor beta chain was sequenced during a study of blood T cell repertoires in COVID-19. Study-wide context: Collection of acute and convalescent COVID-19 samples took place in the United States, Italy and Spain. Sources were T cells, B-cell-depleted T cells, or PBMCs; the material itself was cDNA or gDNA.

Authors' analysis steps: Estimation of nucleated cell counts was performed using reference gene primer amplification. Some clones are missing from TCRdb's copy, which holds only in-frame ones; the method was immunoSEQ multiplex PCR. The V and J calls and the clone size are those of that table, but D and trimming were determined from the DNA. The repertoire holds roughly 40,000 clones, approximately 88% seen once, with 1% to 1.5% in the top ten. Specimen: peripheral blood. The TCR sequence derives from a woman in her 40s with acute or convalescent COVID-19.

The DNA for the CDR3 is TGTGCCAGCAGTTCCGGGACAGGGATAGTGGAGCAGTACTTC. It specifies CASSSGTGIVEQYF. V is TRBV6-5 and J is TRBJ2-7, with 9 bases identical to TRBD1. CDR1 MNHEY and CDR2 SVGAGI come from the germline V gene. The trim removed 4 bases at V and 7 bases at J, leaving 8 bases unmatched. This CDR3 has 14 amino acids.